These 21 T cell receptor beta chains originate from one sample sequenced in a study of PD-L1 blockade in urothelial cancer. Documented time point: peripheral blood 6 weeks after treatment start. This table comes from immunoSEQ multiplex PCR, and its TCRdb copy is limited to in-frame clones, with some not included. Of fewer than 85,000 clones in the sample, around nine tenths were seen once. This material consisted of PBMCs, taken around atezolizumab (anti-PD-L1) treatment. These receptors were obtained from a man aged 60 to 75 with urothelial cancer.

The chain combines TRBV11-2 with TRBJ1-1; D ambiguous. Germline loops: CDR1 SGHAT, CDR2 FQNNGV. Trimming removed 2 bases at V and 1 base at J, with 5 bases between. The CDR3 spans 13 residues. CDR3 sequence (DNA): TGTGCCAGCAGCTTATACAGGAACACTGAAGCTTTCTTT. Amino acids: CASSLYRNTEAFF.

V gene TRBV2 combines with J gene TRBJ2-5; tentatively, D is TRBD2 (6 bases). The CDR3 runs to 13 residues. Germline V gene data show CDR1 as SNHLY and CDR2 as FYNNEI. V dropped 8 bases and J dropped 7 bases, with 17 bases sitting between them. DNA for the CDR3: TGTGCCAGCTATCGCGGGGAGCTAGGGACCCAGTACTTC. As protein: CASYRGELGTQYF.

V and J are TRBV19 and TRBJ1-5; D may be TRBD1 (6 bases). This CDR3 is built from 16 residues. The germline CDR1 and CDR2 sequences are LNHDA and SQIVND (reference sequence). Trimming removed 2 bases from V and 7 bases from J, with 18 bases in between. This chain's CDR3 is CASSINLRGAEQPQHF. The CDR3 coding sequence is TGTGCCAGTAGTATAAATCTTCGGGGGGCCGAGCAGCCCCAGCATTTT.

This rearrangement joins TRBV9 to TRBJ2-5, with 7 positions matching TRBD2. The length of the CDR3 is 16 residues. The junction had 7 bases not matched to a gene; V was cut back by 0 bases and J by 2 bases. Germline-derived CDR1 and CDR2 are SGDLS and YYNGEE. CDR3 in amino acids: CASSVAPLAPQETQYF. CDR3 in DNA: TGTGCCAGCAGCGTAGCGCCACTAGCGCCTCAAGAGACCCAGTACTTC.

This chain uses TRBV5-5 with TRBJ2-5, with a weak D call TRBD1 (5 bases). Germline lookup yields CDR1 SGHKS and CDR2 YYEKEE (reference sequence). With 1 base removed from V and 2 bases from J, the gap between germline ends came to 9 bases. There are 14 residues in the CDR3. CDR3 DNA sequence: TGTGCCAGCAGCTTGTCAGGGCCACAAGAGACCCAGTACTTC. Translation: CASSLSGPQETQYF.

The CDR3 nucleotides read TGTGCCAGCGAAACAGGGGGAAATACTGAAGCTTTCTTT. It encodes CASETGGNTEAFF. The rearrangement joins TRBV2 to TRBJ1-1; 8 bases fit TRBD1. V lost 8 bases, J lost 5 bases, and 7 bases stayed unmatched. The CDR3 covers 13 residues. From germline, CDR1 is SNHLY and CDR2 FYNNEI.

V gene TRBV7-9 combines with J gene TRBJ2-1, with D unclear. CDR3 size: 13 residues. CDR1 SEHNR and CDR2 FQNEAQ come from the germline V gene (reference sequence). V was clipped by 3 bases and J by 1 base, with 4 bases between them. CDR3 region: CASSFPSYNEQFF. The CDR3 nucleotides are TGTGCCAGCAGCTTCCCGTCCTACAATGAGCAGTTCTTC. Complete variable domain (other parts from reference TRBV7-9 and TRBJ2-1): DTGVSQNPRHKITKRGQNVTFRCDPISEHNRLYWYRQTLGQGPEFLTYFQNEAQLEKSRLLSDRFSAERPKGSFSTLEIQRTEQGDSAMYLCASSFPSYNEQFFGPGTRLTVL.

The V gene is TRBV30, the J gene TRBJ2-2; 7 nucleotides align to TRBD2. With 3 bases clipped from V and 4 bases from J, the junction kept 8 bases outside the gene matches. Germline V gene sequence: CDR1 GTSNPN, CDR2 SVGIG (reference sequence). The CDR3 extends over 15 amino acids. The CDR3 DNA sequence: TGTGCCTGGAGACGTAGCGGGTGGCCCACCGGGGAGCTGTTTTTT. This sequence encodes CAWRRSGWPTGELFF.

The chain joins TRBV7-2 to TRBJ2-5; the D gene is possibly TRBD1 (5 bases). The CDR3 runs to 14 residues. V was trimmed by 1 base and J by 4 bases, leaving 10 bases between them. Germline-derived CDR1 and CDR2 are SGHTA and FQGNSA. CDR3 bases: TGTGCCAGCAGCTTAGAGGGCAGGGCAGAGACCCAGTACTTC. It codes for CASSLEGRAETQYF.

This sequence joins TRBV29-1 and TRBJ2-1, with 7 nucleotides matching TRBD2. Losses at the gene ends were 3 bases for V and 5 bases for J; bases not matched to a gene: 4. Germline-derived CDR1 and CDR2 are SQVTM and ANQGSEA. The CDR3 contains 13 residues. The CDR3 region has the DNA TGCAGCGTTGATGCGGGAGTGCACAATGAGCAGTTCTTC. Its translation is CSVDAGVHNEQFF.

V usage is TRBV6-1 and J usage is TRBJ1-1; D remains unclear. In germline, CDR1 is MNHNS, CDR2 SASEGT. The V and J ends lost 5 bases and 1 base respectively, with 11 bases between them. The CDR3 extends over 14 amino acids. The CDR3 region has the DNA TGTGCCAGCAGTTATCCGGGTGGGAACACTGAAGCTTTCTTT. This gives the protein CASSYPGGNTEAFF.

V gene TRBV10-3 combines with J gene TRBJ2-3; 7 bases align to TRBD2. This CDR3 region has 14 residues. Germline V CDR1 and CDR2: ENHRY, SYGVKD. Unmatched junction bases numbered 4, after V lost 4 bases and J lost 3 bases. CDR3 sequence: CAISGLGRTDTQYF. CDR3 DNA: TGTGCCATCAGTGGGCTCGGGAGGACAGATACGCAGTATTTT.

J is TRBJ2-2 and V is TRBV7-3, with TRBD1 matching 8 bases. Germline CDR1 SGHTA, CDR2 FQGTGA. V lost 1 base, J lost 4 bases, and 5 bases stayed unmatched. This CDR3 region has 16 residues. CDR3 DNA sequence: TGTGCCAGCAGCTTAAGTCCCACAGGGGGCACCGGGGAGCTGTTTTTT. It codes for CASSLSPTGGTGELFF.

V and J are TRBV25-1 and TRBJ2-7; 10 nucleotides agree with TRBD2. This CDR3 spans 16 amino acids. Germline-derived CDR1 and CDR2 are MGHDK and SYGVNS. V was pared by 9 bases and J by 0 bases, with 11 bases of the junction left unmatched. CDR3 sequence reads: CASGGISGRSSYEQYF. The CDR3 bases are TGTGCCAGTGGGGGGATTAGCGGGAGGAGCTCCTACGAGCAGTACTTC.

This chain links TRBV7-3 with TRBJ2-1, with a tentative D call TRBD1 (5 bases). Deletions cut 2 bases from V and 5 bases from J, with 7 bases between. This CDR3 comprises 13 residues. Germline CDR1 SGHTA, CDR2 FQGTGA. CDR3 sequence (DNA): TGTGCCAGCAGCTTACTACAGGACAATGAGCAGTTCTTC. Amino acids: CASSLLQDNEQFF.

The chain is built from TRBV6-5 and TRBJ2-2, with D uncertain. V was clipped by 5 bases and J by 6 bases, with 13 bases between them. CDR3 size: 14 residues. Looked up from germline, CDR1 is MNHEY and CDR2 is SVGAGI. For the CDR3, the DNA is TGTGCCAGCAGTCTGTACTATCCCCCCGGGGAGCTGTTTTTT. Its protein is CASSLYYPPGELFF.

CDR3 amino acids: CASSQDPGQGVSSRQPQHF. The CDR3 DNA reads TGTGCCAGCAGCCAAGATCCGGGACAGGGGGTTTCGTCTCGTCAGCCCCAGCATTTT. The V call is TRBV4-2, the J call TRBJ1-5, with TRBD1 matching over 11 bases. The CDR3 covers 19 residues. Germline CDR1 reads LGHNA; CDR2 reads YNFKEQ. Trimming took 0 bases from V and 6 from J; bases not matched to a gene: 13.

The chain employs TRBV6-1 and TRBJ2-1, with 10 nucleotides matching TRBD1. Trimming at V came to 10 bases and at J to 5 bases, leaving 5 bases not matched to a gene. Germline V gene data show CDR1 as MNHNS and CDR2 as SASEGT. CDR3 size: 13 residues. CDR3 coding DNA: TGTGCCACCGGGACAGGGGAACACAATGAGCAGTTCTTC. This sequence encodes CATGTGEHNEQFF.

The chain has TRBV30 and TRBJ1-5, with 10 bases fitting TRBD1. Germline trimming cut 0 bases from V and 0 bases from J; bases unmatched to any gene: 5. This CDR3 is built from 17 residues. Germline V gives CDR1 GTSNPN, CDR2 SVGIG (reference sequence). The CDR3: CAWSVDRGPYSNQPQHF. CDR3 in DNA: TGTGCCTGGAGTGTCGACAGGGGGCCATATAGCAATCAGCCCCAGCATTTT.

DNA for the CDR3: TGTGCCAGCAGGACAGGGGGGGAGGGCCTAACCAACATTCAGTACTTC. Its protein product is CASRTGGEGLTNIQYF. V gene TRBV28 combines with J gene TRBJ2-4, with 9 positions matching TRBD1. This CDR3 is 16 amino acids long. Germline values: CDR1 MDHEN, CDR2 SYDVKM. V was clipped by 6 bases and J by 7 bases; unmatched bases: 13.

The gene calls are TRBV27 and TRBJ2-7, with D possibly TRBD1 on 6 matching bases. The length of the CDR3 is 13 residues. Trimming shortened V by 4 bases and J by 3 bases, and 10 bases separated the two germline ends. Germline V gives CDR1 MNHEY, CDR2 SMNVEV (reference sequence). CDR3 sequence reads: CASSSRDIYEQYF. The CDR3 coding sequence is TGTGCCAGCAGTTCGAGGGACATCTACGAGCAGTACTTC.